The next 20 T cell receptor beta chains were all read from a single sample in a study of CD8 T cells in Susac syndrome. RNA totalling about 0.45 to 1 ug underwent reverse transcription with random hexamers. Each CDR3 protein gets one entry after TCRdb re-called the immunoSEQ multiplex PCR reads with MiXCR. The data contain just over 150,000 distinct CDR3 sequences, roughly 95% of them seen just once; the ten biggest clones take up approximately 0.17%. Source material: CD4+ T cells from PBMCs. These receptors were obtained from a human donor with Susac syndrome.

The gene calls are TRBV19 and TRBJ2-5, with 7 bases matching TRBD1. V shed 4 bases and J 1 base; nucleotides not matched to a gene: 9. The germline V gene encodes CDR1 LNHDA and CDR2 SQIVND (reference sequence). CDR3 size: 16 residues. This CDR3 is CASSTSSRGPQETQYF. The CDR3 nucleotides read TGTGCCAGTAGTACCTCGAGTAGGGGGCCCCAAGAGACCCAGTACTTC.

CDR3 in amino acids: CASSKSEGRQTQYF. In DNA form, the CDR3 reads TGTGCCAGCAGCAAATCGGAGGGGAGGCAGACCCAGTACTTC. The V call is TRBV21-1, the J call TRBJ2-5; TRBD2 is the table's D call, not checked against the DNA. TRBV21-1 represents a pseudogene. This CDR3 spans 14 amino acids.

The CDR3 loop reads CSARTAKADHPGAKNIQYF. In nucleotides, the CDR3 is TGCAGTGCTAGAACAGCAAAGGCGGACCACCCGGGAGCCAAAAACATTCAGTACTTC. The V call is TRBV20-1, the J call TRBJ2-4; the D is unclear. The V and J ends lost 2 bases and 0 bases respectively, with 23 bases between them. This CDR3 has 19 residues. CDR1 and CDR2 (germline): DFQATT, SNEGSKA (reference sequence).

This chain links TRBV29-1 with TRBJ2-7; TRBD2 might be the D (6 bases). V lost 4 bases and J 3 bases, leaving 10 bases between the germline ends. The germline V gene has CDR1 SQVTM and CDR2 ANQGSEA. There are 12 residues in the CDR3. CDR3 in DNA: TGCAGCGTTGGAGGAGGGGTCTACGAGCAGTACTTC. Translated: CSVGGGVYEQYF.

This chain connects TRBV7-6 to TRBJ1-1; D is possibly TRBD1 (6 bases). V was shortened by 5 bases and J by 4 bases, with 14 bases between the two germline ends. Germline V gene data show CDR1 as SGHVS and CDR2 as FNYEAQ. The CDR3 spans 14 residues. The CDR3 spells CASSPQGVVTEAFF. In nucleotides, the CDR3 is TGTGCCAGCAGCCCACAGGGTGTGGTCACTGAAGCTTTCTTT.

The CDR3 region has the DNA TGTGCCAGCAGCCAAATCACGGATGAGCAGTTCTTC. Translating it yields CASSQITDEQFF. The chain carries TRBV4-2 and TRBJ2-1; no clear D gene. Germline values: CDR1 LGHNA, CDR2 YNFKEQ. V lost 2 bases, J lost 8 bases, and 7 bases lay in between. This CDR3 has 12 residues.

CDR3: CASSRQGAMQSDTQYF. The DNA for the CDR3 is TGTGCCAGCAGTCGGCAGGGGGCGATGCAGTCAGATACGCAGTATTTT. This rearrangement joins TRBV2 to TRBJ2-3; 8 bases line up with TRBD1. The CDR3 is 16 residues long. CDR1 is SNHLY and CDR2 is FYNNEI in the germline V gene. Trimming took 5 bases from V and 4 from J; bases not matched to a gene: 11.

The chain combines TRBV5-1 with TRBJ1-1; 9 bases agree with TRBD1. This CDR3 contains 16 residues. The ends lost 4 bases at V and 2 bases at J; junction bases unmatched: 9. Germline CDR1 is SGHRS and CDR2 is YFSETQ. The CDR3 nucleotides are TGCGCCAGCAGCCTGAGGACAGGGGCGAGAAACACTGAAGCTTTCTTT. Translation gives CASSLRTGARNTEAFF.

The CDR3 sequence: CASSESTGRTEAFF. As DNA, the CDR3 is TGTGCCAGCAGTGAATCAACAGGGAGGACTGAAGCTTTCTTT. The chain joins TRBV25-1 to TRBJ1-1, with a possible D match to TRBD1 (6 bases). This CDR3 spans 14 amino acids. Germline V lookup: CDR1 MGHDK, CDR2 SYGVNS. With 1 base removed from V and 5 bases from J, the gap between germline ends came to 11 bases.

The chain is built from TRBV12-3 or TRBV12-4 and TRBJ1-1; 8 bases fit TRBD1. With V trimmed by 6 bases and J by 1 base, 4 bases remained unmatched. This CDR3 has 14 residues. The CDR3 nucleotides read TGTGCCAGCAGACGTGGACAGGGGAACACTGAAGCTTTCTTT. Protein sequence: CASRRGQGNTEAFF.

This clonotype has only a few counts. The chain has TRBV18 and TRBJ2-7, with D tentatively TRBD2 (7 bases). The CDR3 sequence is 12 residues long. Germline V gene data show CDR1 as KGHSH and CDR2 as LQKENI. Trimming shortened V by 3 bases and J by 7 bases, and 10 bases separated the two germline ends. DNA for the CDR3: TGTGCCAGCTCACCGGGGGGGCGAGAGCAGTACTTC. Residues: CASSPGGREQYF.

Only one count was recorded for this clonotype. The J gene is TRBJ1-1, the V gene TRBV29-1; D not certain. V was cut by 4 bases and J by 3 bases, with 9 bases left in between. This CDR3 comprises 12 residues. CDR1 is SQVTM and CDR2 is ANQGSEA in the germline V gene. The CDR3 loop reads CSVAPGDTEAFF. CDR3 DNA: TGCAGCGTTGCGCCCGGGGACACTGAAGCTTTCTTT. The variable domain in full, with the rest retrieved from reference TRBV29-1 and TRBJ1-1, is SAVISQKPSRDICQRGTSLTIQCQVDSQVTMMFWYRQQPGQSLTLIATANQGSEATYESGFVIDKFPISRPNLTFSTLTVSNMSPEDSSIYLCSVAPGDTEAFFGQGTRLTVV.

The chain recombines TRBV5-4 with TRBJ1-1, with D unclear. CDR1 and CDR2 from the germline V gene are SGHNT and YYREEE (reference sequence). CDR3 length: 11 residues. The V and J ends lost 3 bases and 2 bases respectively, with 2 bases between them. CDR3 nucleotide sequence: TGTGCCAGCAGCTCTAACACTGAAGCTTTCTTT. It is translated as CASSSNTEAFF.

The CDR3 here is CASSPNNQAGYTF. The DNA of the CDR3 is TGTGCCAGCTCACCTAATAACCAGGCCGGCTACACCTTC. The gene calls are TRBV18 and TRBJ1-2; D is unclear. The CDR3 is 13 residues long. The V gene lost 3 bases and the J gene lost 8 bases, with 13 bases spanning the gap. Germline V lookup: CDR1 KGHSH, CDR2 LQKENI.

The V call is TRBV4-3, the J call TRBJ2-3; 15 bases are a match to TRBD2. Looked up from germline, CDR1 is LGHNA and CDR2 is YSLEER. The CDR3 totals 20 residues. V trimming: 2 bases; J trimming: 1 base; junction bases outside the gene matches: 10. The CDR3 here is CASSQFRRTSGGAGTDTQYF. The CDR3 DNA reads TGCGCCAGCAGCCAATTTAGGAGGACTAGCGGGGGGGCCGGCACAGATACGCAGTATTTT.

The rearrangement uses TRBV13 and TRBJ1-1, with 7 bases fitting TRBD1. CDR1 and CDR2 from the germline V gene are PRHDT and FYEKMQ (reference sequence). The length of the CDR3 is 15 residues. V shed 4 bases, J shed 1 base, and the junction held 6 bases outside the gene matches. Here the CDR3 reads CASSYQTGSNTEAFF. In nucleotides, the CDR3 is TGTGCCAGCAGCTACCAGACAGGGTCGAACACTGAAGCTTTCTTT.

The chain recombines TRBV7-9 with TRBJ2-4; possible D gene TRBD2, 5 bases. The CDR3 has 11 residues. Trimming shortened V by 5 bases and J by 9 bases, and 8 bases separated the two germline ends. Per germline, CDR1 SEHNR and CDR2 FQNEAQ (reference sequence). The DNA of the CDR3 is TGTGCCAGCAGCCCCGGACTCATTCAGTACTTC. This gives the protein CASSPGLIQYF.

The J gene is TRBJ1-5, the V gene TRBV29-1, with 7 bases matching TRBD1. J was trimmed by 6 bases and V by 5 bases; bases with no gene match: 7. Germline V gives CDR1 SQVTM, CDR2 ANQGSEA. The CDR3 totals 13 residues. CDR3 loop: CSVHEGASQPQHF. In DNA form, the CDR3 reads TGCAGCGTTCACGAGGGGGCGAGTCAGCCCCAGCATTTT.

The chain recombines TRBV10-3 with TRBJ2-1, with D perhaps given as TRBD1 or TRBD2 (6 bases each). Germline CDR1 reads ENHRY; CDR2 reads SYGVKD. CDR3 size: 15 residues. The V end was cut by 8 bases, the J end by 2 bases, with 16 bases between. CDR3 DNA sequence: TGTGCCATCTCTCAAGGAGGGGGACCCTACAATGAGCAGTTCTTC. Translation gives CAISQGGGPYNEQFF.

The chain couples TRBV20-1 to TRBJ2-4; 9 bases fit TRBD2. CDR1 and CDR2 (germline): DFQATT, SNEGSKA (reference sequence). CDR3 length equals 13 residues. The V and J ends lost 6 bases and 5 bases, in that order; junction bases with no gene match: 5. The CDR3 region is CSAPKRGENIQYF. The CDR3 region has the DNA TGCAGTGCCCCTAAGCGGGGGGAAAACATTCAGTACTTC.